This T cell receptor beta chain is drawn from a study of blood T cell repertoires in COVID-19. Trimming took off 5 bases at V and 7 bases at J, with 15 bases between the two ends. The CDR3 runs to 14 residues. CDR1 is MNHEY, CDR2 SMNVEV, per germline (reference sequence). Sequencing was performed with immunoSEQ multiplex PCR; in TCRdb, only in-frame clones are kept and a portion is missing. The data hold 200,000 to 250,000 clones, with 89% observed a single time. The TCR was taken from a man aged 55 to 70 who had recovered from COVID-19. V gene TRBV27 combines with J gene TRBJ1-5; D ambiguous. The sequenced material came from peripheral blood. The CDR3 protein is CASSPQLVPQPQHF. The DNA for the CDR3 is TGTGCCAGCAGTCCCCAGTTGGTGCCCCAGCCCCAGCATTTT.